These 23 T cell receptor beta chains were all obtained from the same sample, sequenced in a study of blood T cell repertoires in COVID-19. The protocol was immunoSEQ multiplex PCR, while the TCRdb copy is restricted to in-frame clones and leaves out a portion. The table records about 670,000 clones, 85% to 90% of them present only once. The sample consisted of peripheral blood. These receptors were obtained from a woman between 18 and 29 years old with acute or convalescent COVID-19.

The chain is built from TRBV6-5 and TRBJ1-1; D is ambiguous. Germline V gene lookup returns CDR1 MNHEY and CDR2 SVGAGI. Trimming took off 6 bases at V and 1 base at J, with 12 bases between the two ends. CDR3 length equals 14 residues. This CDR3 reads CASSVAAWNTEAFF. The CDR3 DNA reads as TGTGCCAGCAGCGTAGCTGCCTGGAACACTGAAGCTTTCTTT.

The CDR3 sequence is CASTLGGGYGYTF. In nucleotides, the CDR3 is TGTGCCAGCACCCTCGGGGGAGGCTATGGCTACACCTTC. The rearrangement links TRBV5-6 to TRBJ1-2, with D perhaps matching TRBD1 (5 bases). Germline V CDR1 and CDR2: SGHDT, YYEEEE. The CDR3 runs 13 residues. V was pared by 6 bases and J by 4 bases, with 13 bases between.

The J gene is TRBJ2-7, the V gene TRBV6-5; D not certain. The germline V gene has CDR1 MNHEY and CDR2 SVGAGI. This CDR3 is built from 15 residues. Trimming took 5 bases from V and 4 from J, leaving 18 bases between them. CDR3 sequence reads: CASSPGPPPTYEQYF. The CDR3 coding sequence is TGTGCCAGCAGTCCGGGTCCCCCTCCTACATACGAGCAGTACTTC.

The chain recombines TRBV4-3 with TRBJ2-6; 8 nucleotides align to TRBD2. V was pared by 5 bases and J by 2 bases, with 11 bases of the junction left unmatched. Germline CDR1 LGHNA, CDR2 YSLEER. This CDR3 has 18 residues. This CDR3 reads CASSARGLAGAGANVLTF. CDR3 in DNA: TGCGCCAGCAGCGCGCGAGGGCTAGCGGGTGCTGGGGCCAACGTCCTGACTTTC.

This clone has only one observation. Other DNA variants within this sample encode the same CDR3. This CDR3 is CASSYSRGEQFF. The DNA of the CDR3 is TGTGCCAGCAGTTACTCGAGAGGTGAGCAGTTCTTC. The chain is built from TRBV6-6 and TRBJ2-1; D is unresolved. The CDR3 runs 12 residues. CDR1 and CDR2 from the germline V gene are MNHNY and SVGAGI (reference sequence). V gave up 0 bases and J gave up 9 bases, with 6 bases separating them.

The J gene is TRBJ1-2, the V gene TRBV29-1, with D possibly being TRBD1 (5 bases). Germline assignment: CDR1 SQVTM and CDR2 ANQGSEA. Trimming shortened V by 7 bases and J by 5 bases, and 17 bases separated the two germline ends. This CDR3 is built from 13 residues. The CDR3 sequence: CSDWGDRGYGYTF. CDR3 bases: TGCAGCGACTGGGGAGATCGGGGGTATGGCTACACCTTC. Complete variable domain (other parts from reference TRBV29-1 and TRBJ1-2): SAVISQKPSRDICQRGTSLTIQCQVDSQVTMMFWYRQQPGQSLTLIATANQGSEATYESGFVIDKFPISRPNLTFSTLTVSNMSPEDSSIYLCSDWGDRGYGYTFGSGTRLTVV.

The rearrangement links TRBV5-1 to TRBJ2-7, with D possibly TRBD1 on 6 matching bases. Germline V gene sequence: CDR1 SGHRS, CDR2 YFSETQ. The CDR3 runs 12 residues. Trimming shortened V by 4 bases and J by 3 bases, and 8 bases separated the two germline ends. DNA of the CDR3: TGCGCCAGCAGCATAGGGGGCTACGAGCAGTACTTC. Encoded protein: CASSIGGYEQYF.

This clone has a single count. The CDR3 sequence is CASSRVRGIYVNEQFF. In DNA, the CDR3 is TGTGCCAGCAGCCGGGTACGGGGGATCTACGTCAATGAGCAGTTCTTC. V gene TRBV13 combines with J gene TRBJ2-1; tentative D call: TRBD2 (6 bases). Germline V CDR1 and CDR2: PRHDT, FYEKMQ (reference sequence). V lost 5 bases and J lost 6, with 20 bases in between. The CDR3 runs to 16 residues.

The chain employs TRBV12-3 or TRBV12-4 and TRBJ2-2; D perhaps matches TRBD2 (6 bases). V was cut by 5 bases and J by 5 bases, with 9 bases left in between. This CDR3 comprises 13 residues. CDR3 DNA: TGTGCCAGCAGTGGAGGGGCGACCGGGGAGCTGTTTTTT. Translation gives CASSGGATGELFF.

This clone has just a few counts. This chain connects TRBV12-3 or TRBV12-4 to TRBJ1-1, with D uncertain. Trimming took off 3 bases at V and 2 bases at J, with 7 bases between the two ends. This CDR3 spans 13 amino acids. The CDR3 loop reads CASSFTENTEAFF. The DNA for the CDR3 is TGTGCCAGCAGTTTTACAGAAAACACTGAAGCTTTCTTT.

This sequence joins TRBV3-1 (or the pseudogene TRBV3-2) and TRBJ1-6; possibly TRBD1 for D (6 bases). V lost 4 bases and J lost 8, with 15 bases in between. Germline V CDR1 and CDR2: LGHDT, YNNKEL (reference sequence). This CDR3 region has 15 residues. CDR3 region: CASSPGEGFYSPLHF. The CDR3 DNA reads as TGTGCCAGCAGCCCAGGGGAGGGTTTTTATTCACCCCTCCACTTT.

The J gene is TRBJ1-5, the V gene TRBV24-1, with 8 bases matching TRBD1. Germline trimming cut 6 bases from V and 6 bases from J; bases unmatched to any gene: 3. From germline, CDR1 is KGHDR and CDR2 SFDVKD. The CDR3 length is 13 residues. The CDR3: CATSTGGAQPQHF. DNA of the CDR3: TGTGCCACCAGTACAGGGGGGGCTCAGCCCCAGCATTTT.

The chain recombines TRBV3-1 (or the pseudogene TRBV3-2) with TRBJ1-4, with D possibly TRBD1 on 6 matching bases. Germline lookup yields CDR1 LGHDT and CDR2 YNNKEL (reference sequence). V was trimmed by 1 base and J by 6 bases, leaving 12 bases between them. CDR3 length: 15 amino acids. The CDR3 sequence is CASSQVQGLDEKLFF. The CDR3 DNA sequence: TGTGCCAGCAGCCAAGTACAGGGCCTAGATGAAAAACTGTTTTTT.

The rearrangement uses TRBV3-1 (or the pseudogene TRBV3-2) and TRBJ2-7; D might be TRBD2 (6 bases). This CDR3 has 14 amino acids. Germline V lookup: CDR1 LGHDT, CDR2 YNNKEL (reference sequence). The ends were cut back, 3 bases at V and 2 bases at J, with 11 bases in the middle. CDR3 residues: CASSHTGGAYEQYF. The CDR3 DNA sequence: TGTGCCAGCAGCCATACGGGCGGGGCCTACGAGCAGTACTTC.

The gene calls are TRBV4-1 and TRBJ1-2; TRBD1 matches at 9 bases. CDR3 length: 14 amino acids. The trim removed 3 bases at V and 7 bases at J, leaving 6 bases unmatched. CDR1 and CDR2 from the germline V gene are MGHRA and YSYEKL. The CDR3 here is CASSHLQGAGGYTF. The DNA for the CDR3 is TGCGCCAGCAGCCATCTACAGGGGGCAGGTGGCTACACCTTC.

V gene TRBV6-2 or TRBV6-3 combines with J gene TRBJ2-7; D is unclear. With 3 bases removed from V and 2 bases from J, the gap between germline ends came to 11 bases. This CDR3 is built from 14 residues. Germline loops: CDR1 MNHEY, CDR2 SVGEGT. CDR3 sequence (DNA): TGTGCCAGCAGTTATGGGCCAGAGACCTACGAGCAGTACTTC. It encodes CASSYGPETYEQYF.

The CDR3 bases are TGTGCCAGCAGGATAAGTCAGGGCTACACCTTC. It yields the protein CASRISQGYTF. V gene TRBV12-3 or TRBV12-4 combines with J gene TRBJ1-2, with D hard to call. This CDR3 comprises 11 residues. The V end lost 6 bases, the J end lost 8 bases, and 10 bases lay between the germline ends.

The chain recombines TRBV5-6 with TRBJ1-1, with D hard to call. Looked up from germline, CDR1 is SGHDT and CDR2 is YYEEEE. The CDR3 has 14 amino acids. V lost 6 bases and J 2 bases, leaving 14 bases between the germline ends. The CDR3 here is CASTLPGRNTEAFF. In DNA form, the CDR3 reads TGTGCCAGCACTCTCCCAGGCAGAAACACTGAAGCTTTCTTT.

The chain joins TRBV4-1 to TRBJ2-1; TRBD2 aligns across 9 bases. This CDR3 spans 21 amino acids. In germline, CDR1 is MGHRA, CDR2 YSYEKL. V was pared by 4 bases and J by 1 base, with 20 bases of the junction left unmatched. The CDR3: CASSPWGHLAGSSTSYNEQFF. For the CDR3, the DNA is TGCGCCAGCAGCCCTTGGGGGCATCTAGCGGGGTCTTCAACATCCTACAATGAGCAGTTCTTC.

The rearrangement joins TRBV4-2 to TRBJ2-6; D might be TRBD2 (6 bases). This CDR3 contains 19 residues. The V end was cut by 4 bases, the J end by 0 bases, with 19 bases between. The V gene's germline CDR1 is LGHNA and CDR2 YNFKEQ. The DNA for the CDR3 is TGTGCCAGCAGCCGACAAGCGCGGGGTACAAACTCTGGGGCCAACGTCCTGACTTTC. It translates to CASSRQARGTNSGANVLTF.

Turning to this clone: Sequence at one end of the junction differs from germline and may be a read error. The rearrangement uses TRBV7-8 and TRBJ1-2, with no clear D. Germline V CDR1 and CDR2: SGHVS, FQNEAQ. This CDR3 is built from 13 residues. CDR3 DNA: TGTGCCAGCAGCTTAGGTCAGGTGATCGGCTACGCCTTC. It translates to CASSLGQVIGYAF.

This sequence joins TRBV6-5 and TRBJ2-2, with a weak D call TRBD2 (6 bases). V was cut by 7 bases and J by 1 base, with 13 bases left in between. CDR1 is MNHEY and CDR2 is SVGAGI in the germline V gene. This CDR3 is built from 15 residues. CDR3 region: CASTQRRGNTGELFF. In DNA, the CDR3 is TGTGCCAGCACCCAACGGAGGGGGAACACCGGGGAGCTGTTTTTT.

This chain connects TRBV7-9 to TRBJ1-1; D call uncertain. With 1 base removed from V and 0 bases from J, the gap between germline ends came to 6 bases. The CDR3 consists of 14 residues. Germline CDR1 reads SEHNR; CDR2 reads FQNEAQ (reference sequence). The CDR3 DNA sequence: TGTGCCAGCAGCTTAGTTCGGGTGAACACTGAAGCTTTCTTT. Translating gives CASSLVRVNTEAFF.